The present TCR beta chain was sequenced within a study of breast tumors, draining lymph nodes, adjacent tissues (dated by TCRdb to the mid-2010s). Describing the broader study: The study compared TCR beta repertoires across tumor, adjacent nontumor tissue and axillary lymph nodes from breast cancer patients. In human breast cancer, the study set out to evaluate how tumor, surrounding tissue and draining lymph node repertoires relate to one another and whether T cells may move between these sites.

TCRdb shows the sequencer as Illumina HiSeq 2000. TCR beta chain libraries were generated by multiplex PCR amplification. High-throughput sequencing was used to analyze the amplified TCR beta chain products. TCRdb's own reprocessing of the public reads used fastp at Q25 and MiXCR and kept productive beta chains. Each CDR3 protein appears once, grouped with its most common genes and DNA. This sample comprises about 220,000 distinct CDR3 sequences, 30% to 35% of them detected only once. Of the sample, approximately 3.6% is held by the ten largest clones. The germline V gene (reference sequence) sets CDR1 to LNHNV and CDR2 to YYDKDF. The CDR3 has 16 amino acids, counting the end cysteine and phenylalanine. Only the CDR3 part of the read is kept: 48 bases, read in frame from the first base. The germline V end is reduced by 2 bases and the J end by 0 bases; junction bases left unmatched: 2. On this clonotype itself: Its recognized antigen is unknown. No qualities accompany the bases; no much larger clone lies one base away.

What the research found in general, with its limitations: The data were considered consistent with the idea that most tumor T cells come from the lymph node and then expand in tumor tissue. Tumor T-cell repertoires showed less diversity than lymph node repertoires and more diversity than nontumor tissue repertoires, and tumor T-cell repertoires showed preferential V and J gene usage. The study presented the conclusion that tumor T cells originate in lymph nodes as consistent with a hypothesis, not as something directly demonstrated. The similarity between tumor and nontumor tissue repertoires was significantly greater in luminal-like breast cancer than in basal-like breast cancer.

Lymph node samples came from the axillary draining lymph nodes of breast cancer patients. The sequenced material came from axillary lymph node tissue. This TCR came from a female donor with breast cancer. Some clones in this sample may be carry-over from other donors' samples. Here the chain combines TRBV15 and TRBJ1-2, and 11 junctional nucleotides match TRBD1. The CDR3 reads CATSRSDRGPNYGYTF. The base sequence is TGTGCCACCAGCAGATCGGACAGGGGGCCTAACTATGGCTACACCTTC. Where the CDR3 stops, the reference TRBV15 and TRBJ1-2 genes take over; the full variable domain is DAMVIQNPRYQVTQFGKPVTLSCSQTLNHNVMYWYQQKSSQAPKLLFHYYDKDFNNEADTPDNFQSRRPNTSFCFLDIRSPGLGDTAMYLCATSRSDRGPNYGYTFGSGTRLTVV.